The 24 T cell receptor beta chains listed next were all sequenced from one sample in a study of shared clonotypes between healthy human individuals. TCRdb's copy holds only in-frame clones and misses some; the assay was immunoSEQ multiplex PCR. Of under 650,000 clones in the sample, almost 97% were seen once. The sample comprised naive CD4+ T cells sorted from blood. Indicated subset: CD45RA+ positively selected. Source of these receptors: a woman younger than 45 in good health.

The rearrangement uses TRBV7-9 and TRBJ1-1; D is unresolved. V lost 2 bases and J lost 0, with 10 bases in between. This CDR3 comprises 15 residues. Germline V gives CDR1 SEHNR, CDR2 FQNEAQ (reference sequence). CDR3 protein: CASSLSRTVNTEAFF. In DNA form, the CDR3 reads TGTGCCAGCAGCTTAAGTCGGACGGTGAACACTGAAGCTTTCTTT.

In this sample, this clone turned up once. The chain joins TRBV18 to TRBJ2-7, with 9 bases aligning to TRBD2. CDR3 length: 16 residues. Germline values: CDR1 KGHSH, CDR2 LQKENI. V shed 2 bases, J shed 2 bases, and the junction held 7 bases outside the gene matches. CDR3 residues: CASSPYGLAGTYEQYF. The CDR3 DNA reads TGTGCCAGCTCACCATACGGGCTAGCGGGAACCTACGAGCAGTACTTC.

The rearrangement uses TRBV7-9 and TRBJ2-2, with 7 bases matching TRBD1. The CDR3 totals 13 residues. Germline values: CDR1 SEHNR, CDR2 FQNEAQ (reference sequence). Germline trimming cut 3 bases from V and 7 bases from J; bases unmatched to any gene: 2. The CDR3 region has the DNA TGTGCCAGCAGCTTTCAGGGGGACGGGGAGCTGTTTTTT. It specifies CASSFQGDGELFF. The full variable domain, completed using reference TRBV7-9 and TRBJ2-2, is DTGVSQNPRHKITKRGQNVTFRCDPISEHNRLYWYRQTLGQGPEFLTYFQNEAQLEKSRLLSDRFSAERPKGSFSTLEIQRTEQGDSAMYLCASSFQGDGELFFGEGSRLTVL.

The chain couples TRBV4-1 to TRBJ2-3, with a weak D call TRBD1 (5 bases). The V gene lost 0 bases and the J gene lost 3 bases, with 13 bases spanning the gap. Germline lookup yields CDR1 MGHRA and CDR2 YSYEKL. The CDR3 sequence is 16 residues long. This CDR3 is CASSQDGAQGTDTQYF. DNA for the CDR3: TGCGCCAGCAGCCAAGATGGGGCGCAGGGTACAGATACGCAGTATTTT.

The chain joins TRBV4-1 to TRBJ1-5, with D possibly TRBD1 on 6 matching bases. The V end was cut by 0 bases, the J end by 2 bases, with 11 bases between. Germline loops: CDR1 MGHRA, CDR2 YSYEKL. This CDR3 contains 16 residues. This CDR3 is CASSQEGGAGNQPQHF. CDR3 in DNA: TGCGCCAGCAGCCAAGAAGGGGGGGCTGGCAATCAGCCCCAGCATTTT.

The chain uses TRBV28 and TRBJ2-7; the D call may be TRBD1 or TRBD2 (5 bases each). This CDR3 is built from 13 residues. From germline, CDR1 is MDHEN and CDR2 SYDVKM. Trimming pared 6 bases from V and 9 bases from J, leaving 18 bases between. DNA of the CDR3: TGTGCCAGCAGCACCGGGACCTTAAGAGTGCAGTACTTC. Protein: CASSTGTLRVQYF.

The CDR3 bases are TGTGCCAGCAGTGAAATCGGGGTCCCCCCCTACGAGCAGTACTTC. This codes for CASSEIGVPPYEQYF. The chain recombines TRBV6-1 with TRBJ2-7; D is possibly TRBD2 (5 bases). Germline V CDR1 and CDR2: MNHNS, SASEGT. Trimming took 2 bases from V and 2 from J, leaving 13 bases between them. The CDR3 loop spans 15 amino acids.

The rearrangement joins TRBV11-2 to TRBJ2-5; 9 bases match TRBD2. The V gene's germline CDR1 is SGHAT and CDR2 FQNNGV. Trimming cost V 0 bases and J 11 bases; bases outside gene matches: 16. The CDR3 is 17 amino acids. The CDR3, as DNA: TGTGCCAGCAGCTTAGACCCGGGGAGGGCTAGCGGGAAGGAGCAGTACTTC. This codes for CASSLDPGRASGKEQYF. Combining the CDR3 with reference TRBV11-2 and TRBJ2-5 gives the whole variable domain EAGVAQSPRYKIIEKRQSVAFWCNPISGHATLYWYQQILGQGPKLLIQFQNNGVVDDSQLPKDRFSAERLKGVDSTLKIQPAKLEDSAVYLCASSLDPGRASGKEQYFGPGTRLLVL.

The rearrangement links TRBV5-6 to TRBJ2-1; D call uncertain. The CDR3 consists of 12 residues. V dropped 2 bases and J dropped 9 bases, with 9 bases sitting between them. The germline gives CDR1 SGHDT, CDR2 YYEEEE. The CDR3 DNA reads as TGTGCCAGCAGCTTCTTGTCGCGTGAGCAGTTCTTC. It translates to CASSFLSREQFF.

This clone has just one count. The J gene is TRBJ2-1, the V gene TRBV15, with 9 bases that match TRBD2. Unmatched junction bases numbered 17, after V lost 1 base and J lost 7 bases. Germline V gene sequence: CDR1 LNHNV, CDR2 YYDKDF (reference sequence). The CDR3 length is 19 residues. Here the CDR3 DNA reads TGTGCCACCAGCAGAGCCCGGTTCCGGTCTAGCGGGGTCCTGAATGAGCAGTTCTTC. As protein: CATSRARFRSSGVLNEQFF.

V is TRBV18 and J is TRBJ2-7; the D gene is possibly TRBD2 (6 bases). There are 14 residues in the CDR3. CDR1 is KGHSH and CDR2 is LQKENI in the germline V gene. Deletions cut 6 bases from V and 6 bases from J, with 18 bases between. The chain's CDR3 is CASSRLGGLPEQYF. The CDR3 DNA sequence: TGTGCCAGCTCCCGACTAGGCGGCCTCCCCGAGCAGTACTTC.

The chain recombines TRBV11-2 with TRBJ2-2; 11 bases line up with TRBD2. The germline gives CDR1 SGHAT, CDR2 FQNNGV. The trim removed 7 bases at V and 7 bases at J, leaving 5 bases unmatched. This CDR3 has 14 amino acids. The CDR3 loop is CASTTSGSDGELFF. The CDR3 DNA follows: TGTGCCAGCACCACTAGCGGGAGTGACGGGGAGCTGTTTTTT.

The V gene is TRBV6-1, the J gene TRBJ1-4; D perhaps matches TRBD1 (5 bases). The germline gives CDR1 MNHNS, CDR2 SASEGT. V lost 4 bases to trimming and J lost 3 bases, with 12 bases between them. The CDR3 extends over 15 amino acids. The CDR3: CASSGWAGANEKLFF. DNA for the CDR3: TGTGCCAGCAGTGGCTGGGCGGGGGCTAATGAAAAACTGTTTTTT.

J is TRBJ2-7 and V is TRBV6-1, with TRBD1 matching 10 bases. J gave up 0 bases and V 6 bases, and 5 bases lay outside the gene matches. CDR3 length: 15 amino acids. Germline V gene data show CDR1 as MNHNS and CDR2 as SASEGT. CDR3 sequence reads: CASSRGTGASYEQYF. The CDR3 DNA reads TGTGCCAGCAGCAGGGGGACAGGGGCCTCCTACGAGCAGTACTTC.

This chain links TRBV28 with TRBJ2-4; no clear D gene. Between the trimmed V and J ends, which lost 5 bases and 7 bases, there was a span of 15 bases. CDR1 and CDR2 from the germline V gene are MDHEN and SYDVKM. The CDR3 loop spans 14 amino acids. Written as DNA, the CDR3 is TGTGCCAGCAGTCAGGACCCGTCCCGGAACATTCAGTACTTC. Its translation is CASSQDPSRNIQYF.

J is TRBJ1-2 and V is TRBV28; D perhaps matches TRBD1 (5 bases). Trimming removed 1 base at V and 4 bases at J, with 7 bases between. Germline CDR1 MDHEN, CDR2 SYDVKM. This CDR3 contains 13 residues. In DNA form, the CDR3 reads TGTGCCAGCAGTTTATCGGGACCCTATGGCTACACCTTC. This codes for CASSLSGPYGYTF.

The chain has TRBV5-1 and TRBJ1-2, with 7 bases fitting TRBD1. The V segment lost 2 bases and the J segment 7 bases; nucleotides outside the gene matches: 5. This CDR3 is built from 13 residues. The germline V gene has CDR1 SGHRS and CDR2 YFSETQ. DNA for the CDR3: TGCGCCAGCAGCTTTTCGGCAGGGGGTGGCTACACCTTC. Protein: CASSFSAGGGYTF.

V usage is TRBV29-1 and J usage is TRBJ2-3; the D is unclear. V lost 2 bases and J lost 5, with 17 bases in between. The germline gives CDR1 SQVTM, CDR2 ANQGSEA. The CDR3 is 15 amino acids. CDR3 region: CSVEYGSPWGDTQYF. In DNA, the CDR3 is TGCAGCGTTGAATACGGTTCCCCCTGGGGAGATACGCAGTATTTT.

This chain links TRBV9 with TRBJ2-5; a possible D gene is TRBD1 (6 bases). V was pared by 3 bases and J by 4 bases, with 10 bases between. This CDR3 contains 13 residues. Germline CDR1 reads SGDLS; CDR2 reads YYNGEE. The CDR3 DNA follows: TGTGCCAGCAGCGCAGGGGTGGGAGAGACCCAGTACTTC. Residues: CASSAGVGETQYF.

DNA for the CDR3: TGTGCCAGCAGCCGCCTACTAGCGGGAGCCTACGAGCAGTACTTC. Protein product: CASSRLLAGAYEQYF. V gene TRBV27 combines with J gene TRBJ2-7; 11 bases are a match to TRBD2. The germline V gene encodes CDR1 MNHEY and CDR2 SMNVEV (reference sequence). The CDR3 runs to 15 residues. Germline trimming cut 6 bases from V and 2 bases from J; bases unmatched to any gene: 6.

The chain carries TRBV30 and TRBJ2-5, with 11 bases identical to TRBD2. The J call is in doubt because the DNA end fits TRBJ2-7 better. Germline values: CDR1 GTSNPN, CDR2 SVGIG (reference sequence). The CDR3 contains 17 residues. The CDR3 bases are TGTGCCTGGAGTGGACTAGCGGGAACAAGAGGCTCCTACGAGCAGTACTTC. This encodes CAWSGLAGTRGSYEQYF.

The rearrangement joins TRBV4-2 to TRBJ1-1; D remains ambiguous. Germline V gene data show CDR1 as LGHNA and CDR2 as YNFKEQ. Trimming pared 6 bases from V and 0 bases from J, leaving 11 bases between. The CDR3 extends over 14 amino acids. CDR3 loop: CASRQANMNTEAFF. CDR3 coding DNA: TGTGCCAGCAGGCAGGCAAACATGAACACTGAAGCTTTCTTT.

The chain carries TRBV18 and TRBJ2-5; D is undetermined. Trimming removed 0 bases at V and 5 bases at J, with 7 bases between. CDR1 is KGHSH and CDR2 is LQKENI in the germline V gene. The CDR3 runs 13 residues. The CDR3 DNA reads TGTGCCAGCTCACCACCGAATGTGGAGACCCAGTACTTC. It codes for CASSPPNVETQYF.

V and J are TRBV28 and TRBJ1-4, with a weak D call TRBD1 (6 bases). The V end was cut by 5 bases, the J end by 5 bases, with 15 bases between. Germline V gene sequence: CDR1 MDHEN, CDR2 SYDVKM. The CDR3 is made up of 15 amino acids. The CDR3 sequence is CASSPPDRPNEKLFF. In DNA, the CDR3 is TGTGCCAGCAGTCCCCCGGACAGACCGAATGAAAAACTGTTTTTT. Drawing the rest from reference TRBV28 and TRBJ1-4, the complete variable domain is DVKVTQSSRYLVKRTGEKVFLECVQDMDHENMFWYRQDPGLGLRLIYFSYDVKMKEKGDIPEGYSVSREKKERFSLILESASTNQTSMYLCASSPPDRPNEKLFFGSGTQLSVL.